What follows are 6 T cell receptor beta chains derived from one specimen sequenced in a study of T cells generated in artificial thymic organoids. Reverse primers in the TRAC or TRBC constant regions drove separate semi-nested PCRs for TCRalpha and TCRbeta. TCRdb called the 5' RACE reads again in MiXCR, with one record for every CDR3 protein. The sample holds more than 6,000 distinct CDR3 sequences; 24% are singletons and the top ten take approximately 3%. The antigens for these receptors are not known. Artificial thymic organoids aggregated human hematopoietic stem and progenitor cells with human DLL1-expressing MS5 murine stromal cells. FACS-sorted CD34+CD3- hematopoietic stem and progenitor cells, with residual T cells removed, seeded the organoids. The sample comprised naive CD8+ T cells grown in artificial thymic organoids from cord blood stem and progenitor cells. The sample's subset: CD3+TCRalphabeta+CD8SP T cells; for blood, CD45RO-CCR7+ naive CD8+ T cells. Source of these receptors: a human donor who gave cord blood stem cells for thymic organoid culture, a cardiac surgery patient who gave postnatal thymus, or a blood donor (not recorded which).

For this clonotype: Since a much larger clone is just one base distant, this may be a read error. The rearrangement links TRBV11-2 to TRBJ2-1; TRBD2 aligns across 16 bases. The CDR3 loop spans 15 amino acids. Looked up from germline, CDR1 is SGHAT and CDR2 is FQNNGV. V lost 0 bases to trimming and J lost 12 bases; unmatched junction nucleotides: 2. The CDR3 bases are TGTGCCAGCAGCTTAGATGGGACTAGCGGGGGGGGGCAGTTCTTC. Encoded protein: CASSLDGTSGGGQFF.

This clonotype is medium-sized within its sample. The V call is TRBV27, the J call TRBJ2-2; no clear D gene. Germline CDR1 is MNHEY and CDR2 is SMNVEV (reference sequence). The CDR3 is made up of 15 amino acids. The V gene lost 10 bases and the J gene lost 1 base, with 16 bases spanning the gap. The CDR3 region has the DNA TGTGCCACCCGCCCAATAAGGTTGAACACCGGGGAGCTGTTTTTT. It codes for CATRPIRLNTGELFF.

This clonotype has a handful of counts. This chain connects TRBV5-5 to TRBJ2-7; no reliable D call. From germline, CDR1 is SGHKS and CDR2 YYEKEE (reference sequence). This CDR3 spans 16 amino acids. The V and J ends lost 3 bases and 4 bases respectively, with 20 bases between them. CDR3 residues: CASSWGRGLHGYEQYF. In DNA, the CDR3 is TGTGCCAGCAGCTGGGGAAGAGGCTTGCACGGTTACGAGCAGTACTTC.

A word on this clonotype: Since a much larger clone is just one base distant, this may be a read error. The J gene is TRBJ2-5, the V gene TRBV5-1; TRBD1 or TRBD2 may be the D gene (6 bases each). This CDR3 has 15 amino acids. Trimming stripped 2 bases from V and 9 bases from J, with 20 bases between. CDR1 SGHRS and CDR2 YFSETQ come from the germline V gene. The CDR3 sequence is CASSFATWGAEAQYF. For the CDR3, the DNA is TGCGCCAGCAGCTTCGCCACTTGGGGGGCTGAGGCCCAGTACTTC.

The chain employs TRBV5-1 and TRBJ1-4; D gene unclear. Trimming pared 3 bases from V and 0 bases from J, leaving 12 bases between. Germline V CDR1 and CDR2: SGHRS, YFSETQ. The CDR3 contains 16 residues. The CDR3 region is CASSSQVCATNEKLFF. CDR3 sequence (DNA): TGCGCCAGCAGCTCTCAGGTGTGCGCAACTAATGAAAAACTGTTTTTT.

The chain employs TRBV30 and TRBJ1-1; D not resolved. Germline V lookup: CDR1 GTSNPN, CDR2 SVGIG (reference sequence). This CDR3 contains 17 residues. Trimming cost V 4 bases and J 0 bases, with 21 bases left between them. The CDR3 region is CAWISPSYEFMNTEAFF. CDR3 bases: TGTGCCTGGATTTCACCCTCTTACGAGTTCATGAACACTGAAGCTTTCTTT.